The present TCR beta chain was sequenced within a study of early T cells in non-severe SARS-CoV-2 infection. Whole-study context: Alpha and beta chains were unpaired, from unsorted whole-blood bulk RNA. Study-wide results and limits: Anti-spike CD8 responses were favored by VDJdb matching, which missed private and CD4 specificities.

The CDR3 runs to 16 residues. Trimming removed 0 bases at V and 7 bases at J, with 15 bases between. Germline CDR1 is MNHEY and CDR2 is SVGEGT. Separate cDNA molecules each had unique molecular identifiers attached to them. Using its own MiXCR run on the 5' RACE reads, TCRdb lists one record per CDR3 protein. The sample contains tens of thousands of distinct CDR3 sequences, roughly 4.5% of which appear only once. This clonotype was counted many times. Its antigen is not identified. The origin of this receptor is an adult who was a healthcare worker with PCR-confirmed SARS-CoV-2 infection or an uninfected control (not recorded which). The chain joins TRBV6-2 or TRBV6-3 to TRBJ2-2; perhaps D is TRBD1 or TRBD2 (6 bases each). The material sequenced was whole blood, taken at baseline. CDR3 DNA: TGTGCCAGCAGTTACTCGGGGGGCCAGTTCATCGGGGAGCTGTTTTTT. The encoded protein is CASSYSGGQFIGELFF.